This TCR beta chain was identified during a study of T cell responses to AZD1222 COVID-19 vaccine. A note on this clone: What it binds is unknown.

CDR1 is SNHLY and CDR2 is FYNNEI in the germline V gene. This CDR3 comprises 16 residues. With 3 bases clipped from V and 7 bases from J, the junction kept 6 bases outside the gene matches. General study points: A mostly white British donor set with more females was recruited, and clonal diversity was possibly underestimated.

Clones were read by immunoSEQ multiplex PCR, and TCRdb kept only the in-frame ones, dropping some. Of about 86,000 clones listed, about nine tenths were seen once; the top ten hold 6.9%. The sequence came from an adult who received the AZD1222 COVID-19 vaccine. This rearrangement joins TRBV2 to TRBJ2-3; TRBD2 aligns across 14 bases. Here the sequenced sample was peripheral blood, taken 28 days after the second AZD1222 dose. The CDR3 loop is CASSEMGLAGENTQYF. The CDR3 nucleotides are TGTGCCAGCAGTGAGATGGGACTAGCGGGAGAGAATACGCAGTATTTT.